Listed below are T cell receptor beta chains from one sample, sequenced in a study of T cells and Merkel cell carcinoma outcomes. Some clones are missing from TCRdb's copy, which holds only in-frame ones; the method was immunoSEQ multiplex PCR. The table lists about 12,000 clones, around 95% of them singletons, with around 0.91% in the top ten. Sequencing used tumor tissue from Merkel cell carcinoma. These receptors all stem from a human donor with Merkel cell carcinoma. Both conserved end residues are part of each CDR3. Where a row states a size, it is once, few, many or the class of an expanded clone; other rows omit it.

j_gene: TRBJ2-7
abundance: once
v_gene: TRBV6-5
CDR3aa: CASSYRPITHEQYF

j_gene: TRBJ2-5
abundance: -
v_gene: TRBV15
CDR3aa: CATSAKTGSETQYF

j_gene: TRBJ2-3
abundance: -
v_gene: TRBV9
CDR3aa: CASSVADGVTQYF

j_gene: TRBJ2-4
abundance: -
v_gene: TRBV18
CDR3aa: CASHGTESVVKNIQYF

j_gene: TRBJ2-7
abundance: -
v_gene: TRBV18
CDR3aa: CASSGRGELSTYEQYF

j_gene: TRBJ2-3
abundance: -
v_gene: TRBV11-2
CDR3aa: CASSLTSGGLTDTQYF

j_gene: TRBJ1-1
abundance: -
v_gene: TRBV29-1
CDR3aa: CSVDPREGAPEAFF

j_gene: TRBJ1-4
abundance: -
v_gene: TRBV5-1
CDR3aa: CASSASHGPANEKLFF

j_gene: TRBJ1-1
abundance: once
v_gene: TRBV2
CDR3aa: CASRFRAENTEAFF

j_gene: TRBJ1-3
abundance: -
v_gene: TRBV29-1
CDR3aa: CSVEGLGNTIYF

j_gene: TRBJ2-3
abundance: -
v_gene: TRBV6-1
CDR3aa: CASSERTGGKDTQYF

j_gene: TRBJ2-3
abundance: -
v_gene: TRBV29-1
CDR3aa: CSVRTGTDTQYF